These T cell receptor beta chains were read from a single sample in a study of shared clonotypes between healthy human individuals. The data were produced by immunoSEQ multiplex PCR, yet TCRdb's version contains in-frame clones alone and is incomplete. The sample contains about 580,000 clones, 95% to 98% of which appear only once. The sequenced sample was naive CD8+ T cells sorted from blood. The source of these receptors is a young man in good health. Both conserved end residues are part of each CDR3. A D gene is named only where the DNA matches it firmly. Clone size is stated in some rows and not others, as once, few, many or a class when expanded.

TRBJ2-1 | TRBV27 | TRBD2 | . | TGTGCCAGCAGTTTAGGCCCTAGCGGGATCAATGAGCAGTTCTTC | CASSLGPSGINEQFF
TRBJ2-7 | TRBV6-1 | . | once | TGTGCCAGCAGGGCCACCACCTACGAGCAGTACTTC | CASRATTYEQYF
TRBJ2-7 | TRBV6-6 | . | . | TGTGCCAGCAGTTACAGTAGGGAGCTCTACGAGCAGTACTTC | CASSYSRELYEQYF
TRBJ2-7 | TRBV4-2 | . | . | TGTGCCAGCAGCCAAGATGCAGGGTCCTACGAGCAGTACTTC | CASSQDAGSYEQYF
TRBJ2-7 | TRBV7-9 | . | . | TGTGCCAGCAGCTTAGTGAGCTCCTACGAGCAGTACTTC | CASSLVSSYEQYF
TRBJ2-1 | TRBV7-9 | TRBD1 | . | TGTGCCAGCAGCTTGGGTGGACAGGTAGCCTACAATGAGCAGTTCTTC | CASSLGGQVAYNEQFF
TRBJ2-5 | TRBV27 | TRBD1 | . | TGTGCCAGCAGTCGGACAGGGACAAAGACCCAGTACTTC | CASSRTGTKTQYF
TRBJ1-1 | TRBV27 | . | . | TGTGCCAGTCGGGTTGGGGTGAGCACTGAAGCTTTCTTT | CASRVGVSTEAFF
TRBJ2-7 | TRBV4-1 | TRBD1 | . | TGCGCCAGCAGCCAAGAAGGACAGGGCTACGAGCAGTACTTC | CASSQEGQGYEQYF
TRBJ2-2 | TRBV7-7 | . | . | TGTGCCAGCAGCTTAGGAGGGCAGGGCTTAACCGGGGAGCTGTTTTTT | CASSLGGQGLTGELFF
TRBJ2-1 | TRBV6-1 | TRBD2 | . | TGTGCCAGCAGTGGAGGTCAGGGGACTAGCTCCTACAATGAGCAGTTCTTC | CASSGGQGTSSYNEQFF
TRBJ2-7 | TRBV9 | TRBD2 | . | TGTGCCAGCAGCGTAGGGGGAGGGGAGCAGTACTTC | CASSVGGGEQYF
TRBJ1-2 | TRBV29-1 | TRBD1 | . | TGCAGCGTTGAAGTTGTTCCGGGACAGGGGGCATTCGGCTATGGCTACACCTTC | CSVEVVPGQGAFGYGYTF
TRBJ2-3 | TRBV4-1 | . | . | TGCGCCAGCAGCCAAGATGAGGGAGGGACACGACCGAAGTATTTT | CASSQDEGGTRPKYF
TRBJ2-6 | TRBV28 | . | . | TGTGCCAGCCAGGGGACATCTGGGGCCAACGTCCTGACTTTC | CASQGTSGANVLTF
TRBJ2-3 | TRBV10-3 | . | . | TGTGCCATCAGTGTGGGGGCGGGAACAGATACGCAGTATTTT | CAISVGAGTDTQYF
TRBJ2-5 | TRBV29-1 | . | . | TGCAGCGTCCGCCCATGGGGACCCAAATCCCAAGAGACCCAGTACTTC | CSVRPWGPKSQETQYF
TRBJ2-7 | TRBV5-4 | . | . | TGTGCCAGCAGCCAGGGCCCATCCTACGAGCAGTACTTC | CASSQGPSYEQYF
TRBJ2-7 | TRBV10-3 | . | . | TGTGCCATCAGGGGCGGGATACCCTCCTACGAGCAGTACTTC | CAIRGGIPSYEQYF
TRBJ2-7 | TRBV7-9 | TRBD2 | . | TGTGCCAGCAGTTGGGGACTAGCGGGAGGCGAGCAGTACTTC | CASSWGLAGGEQYF
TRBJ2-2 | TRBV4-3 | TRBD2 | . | TGCGCCAGCAGCCAAGGGAGAGCGGGAGGTGGGGAGCTGTTTTTT | CASSQGRAGGGELFF
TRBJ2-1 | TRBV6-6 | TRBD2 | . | TGTGCCAGCAGAACCGGACTAGCGGGAGGACGGCAGTTCTTC | CASRTGLAGGRQFF
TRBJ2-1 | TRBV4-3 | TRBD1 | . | TGCGCCAGCAGCCAAGATCGGACAGGGCGAAATGAGCAGTTCTTC | CASSQDRTGRNEQFF
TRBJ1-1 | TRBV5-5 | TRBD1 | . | TGTGCCAGCAGCTCCGGGACAGGGAACACTGAAGCTTTCTTT | CASSSGTGNTEAFF
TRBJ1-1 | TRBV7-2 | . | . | TGTGCCAGCAGTCCGACGGAGAACACTGAAGCTTTCTTT | CASSPTENTEAFF
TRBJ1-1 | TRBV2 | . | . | TGTGCCAGCAGTGAAGCGCTTTCTGGGACACTGACCTGGGCTTTCTTT | CASSEALSGTLTWAFF
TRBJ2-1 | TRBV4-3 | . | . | TGCGCCAGCAGCCAAGAGGATCAGAGGGGAAAAATCGACAATGAGCAGTTCTTC | CASSQEDQRGKIDNEQFF
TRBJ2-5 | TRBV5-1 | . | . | TGCGCCAGCAGTTTTACCGGGACAAAAGAGACCCAGTACTTC | CASSFTGTKETQYF
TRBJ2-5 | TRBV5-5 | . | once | TGTGCCAGCAGCCTCCGGGCAGGGCGGGAGACCCAGTACTTC | CASSLRAGRETQYF
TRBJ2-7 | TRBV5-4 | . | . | TGTGCCAGCAGCTTAGGGATTTACGAGCAGTACTTC | CASSLGIYEQYF
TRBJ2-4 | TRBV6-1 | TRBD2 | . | TGTGCCAGCAGTGAATTTAGCGGGAGGGTGATGTCGGACATTCAGTACTTC | CASSEFSGRVMSDIQYF
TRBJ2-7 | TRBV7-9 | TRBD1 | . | TGTGCCAGCAGCTTAGTTGGTGAAATTTTACAGGGGTCGCGGTACGAGCAGTACTTC | CASSLVGEILQGSRYEQYF
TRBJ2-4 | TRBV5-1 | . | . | TGCGCCAGCAGGTTCGGGACCCAAGACAGAGCCAAAAACATTCAGTACTTC | CASRFGTQDRAKNIQYF
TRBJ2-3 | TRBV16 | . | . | TGTGCCAGCAGCCGGTGGGATACGCAGTATTTT | CASSRWDTQYF
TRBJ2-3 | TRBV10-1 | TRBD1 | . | TGCGCCAGCAGAACACCGGGACAGGAGTCAGATACGCAGTATTTT | CASRTPGQESDTQYF
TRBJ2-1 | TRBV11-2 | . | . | TGTGCCAGCAGCTTTCTCCCGGCGGGCCACAATGAGCAGTTCTTC | CASSFLPAGHNEQFF
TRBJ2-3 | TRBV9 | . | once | TGTGCCAGCAGCGTAGAAGAGGATAGCACAGATACGCAGTATTTT | CASSVEEDSTDTQYF
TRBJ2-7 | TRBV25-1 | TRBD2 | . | TGTGCCAGCAGTGATTGGGGGACTAGCGGGAGTGCCACCTACGAGCAGTACTTC | CASSDWGTSGSATYEQYF
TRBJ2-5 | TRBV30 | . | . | TGTGCCTGGAGTGTAGGAGGGTTGGAGACCCAGTACTTC | CAWSVGGLETQYF
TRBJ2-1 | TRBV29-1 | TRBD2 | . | TGCAGCGTTCCTAGCGGGGGGGGTAATGAGCAGTTCTTC | CSVPSGGGNEQFF
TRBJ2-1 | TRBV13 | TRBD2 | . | TGTGCCAGCAGCCTCTCGGGGGGGACTATAAATGAGCAGTTCTTC | CASSLSGGTINEQFF
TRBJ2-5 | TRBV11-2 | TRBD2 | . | TGTGCCAGCAGCTCGGGTCTAGCGGGAGGGCAAGAGACCCAGTACTTC | CASSSGLAGGQETQYF
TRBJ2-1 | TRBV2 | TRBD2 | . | TGTGCCAGCAGTGACGGGCTAGCGGAGTACAATGAGCAGTTCTTC | CASSDGLAEYNEQFF